What follows is one TCR beta chain and its context. No antigen is known for it. These data originate in a study of shared clonotypes between healthy human individuals. In the study overall: Three plates each covered CD4 naive and memory; CD8 naive two, CD8 memory one.

The study's findings and limits: Among donors, sharing of clonotypes was expected to be affected by sequencing depth.

Trimming left V 3 bases short and J 4 bases short, with 13 bases between. Germline values: CDR1 SEHNR, CDR2 FQNEAQ (reference sequence). This CDR3 spans 14 amino acids. Clones were sequenced by immunoSEQ multiplex PCR, and TCRdb holds only the in-frame ones, with some missing. The sample gives over a million clones, about three quarters of which show up once; 1.4% to 1.5% is in the top ten. The TCR comes from a man in his late teens or twenties in good health. Material: memory CD4+ T cells sorted from blood. Specified subset: CD45RA-negative fraction. This chain joins TRBV7-9 and TRBJ2-7; D is uncertain. CDR3 DNA sequence: TGTGCCAGCAGCTTCGAGGCTGGCCCGTACGAGCAGTACTTC. It is translated as CASSFEAGPYEQYF.